This T cell receptor (beta chain) was captured in a study of OX40 agonist ivuxolimab in advanced cancers. In the study overall: Patients got intravenous ivuxolimab at 0.01 to 10 mg/kg every 2 weeks.

Between the trimmed V and J ends, which lost 4 bases and 9 bases, there was a span of 16 bases. Germline-derived CDR1 and CDR2 are PRHDT and FYEKMQ (reference sequence). This CDR3 is built from 14 residues. Clones were read by immunoSEQ multiplex PCR, and TCRdb kept only the in-frame ones, dropping some. This sample has about 41,000 clones; 87% occur once, and the top ten carry 3.6%. The sequenced sample was CD4+ or CD8+ T cells sorted from blood, obtained in a trial of the OX40 agonist ivuxolimab. The chain is built from TRBV13 and TRBJ2-1, with D maybe TRBD2 (6 bases). This receptor was obtained from an adult with an advanced solid tumor such as melanoma, head and neck, liver or kidney cancer. In nucleotides, the CDR3 is TGTGCCAGCAGCTCTCTTTGGGAGGCAGCTGAGCAGTTCTTC. Translating gives CASSSLWEAAEQFF. The full variable domain, rest sourced from reference TRBV13 and TRBJ2-1, is AAGVIQSPRHLIKEKRETATLKCYPIPRHDTVYWYQQGPGQDPQFLISFYEKMQSDKGSIPDRFSAQQFSDYHSELNMSSLELGDSALYFCASSSLWEAAEQFFGPGTRLTVL.